This T cell receptor (beta chain) came from a study of T cells in Graves' hyperthyroidism and ophthalmopathy. Overall study: At the time of initial diagnosis and before any treatment, peripheral blood was collected.

As concerns this clonotype: Its antigen is not identified.

Study-wide points: From stable hyperthyroidism, ophthalmopathy was separated by a 13 V-J model.

It was RNA transcripts that yielded the amplified TCR beta CDR3 regions. Primed by the HTBI set, a first-round RT-PCR was run on the TCR CDR3. TCRdb recomputed calls from the multiplex PCR reads with MiXCR, one row per CDR3 protein. The data hold 75,000 to 100,000 distinct CDR3 sequences, with about 51% observed a single time. Germline V gene data show CDR1 as SQVTM and CDR2 as ANQGSEA. The CDR3 runs to 12 residues. V lost 3 bases, J lost 9 bases, and 3 bases stayed unmatched. On the basis of clinical symptoms, serum thyroxine and TRAb, thyroid ultrasound and orbital computed tomography, diagnoses were made.

Sequences were obtained from blood. The chain combines TRBV29-1 with TRBJ1-2, with 11 bases matching TRBD1. The receptor's source is a woman aged 35 to 49 with Graves' hyperthyroidism. The CDR3 nucleotides are TGCAGCGTTGACGGGACAGGGGGAAGCTACACCTTC. Translating it yields CSVDGTGGSYTF.